This record looks at one T cell receptor (beta chain) sequence and its context. The data are from a study of T-cell reconstitution after alpha-beta-depleted transplantation in children. The CDR3 sequence is 16 residues long. CDR1 is SGHAT, CDR2 FQNNGV, per germline. With 1 base clipped from V and 5 bases from J, the junction kept 6 bases outside the gene matches. Unique molecular identifiers were incorporated into the prepared TCRbeta library. TCRdb re-derived calls from the PCR reads in MiXCR, one entry per CDR3 protein. The table lists 200,000 to 250,000 distinct CDR3 sequences, 8% to 10% of them singletons.

The clonotype comes from a human donor who donated a stem cell graft to a child with acute lymphoblastic leukemia. Sequencing used PBMCs from the stem cell graft donor, obtained from the stem cell graft. The gene calls are TRBV11-2 and TRBJ2-1; TRBD1 matches at 9 bases. CDR3 loop: CASSLAGTGTNNEQFF. CDR3 in DNA: TGTGCCAGCAGCTTAGCCGGGACAGGGACCAACAATGAGCAGTTCTTC. The complete variable domain, with remaining parts taken from reference TRBV11-2 and TRBJ2-1, reads EAGVAQSPRYKIIEKRQSVAFWCNPISGHATLYWYQQILGQGPKLLIQFQNNGVVDDSQLPKDRFSAERLKGVDSTLKIQPAKLEDSAVYLCASSLAGTGTNNEQFFGPGTRLTVL.